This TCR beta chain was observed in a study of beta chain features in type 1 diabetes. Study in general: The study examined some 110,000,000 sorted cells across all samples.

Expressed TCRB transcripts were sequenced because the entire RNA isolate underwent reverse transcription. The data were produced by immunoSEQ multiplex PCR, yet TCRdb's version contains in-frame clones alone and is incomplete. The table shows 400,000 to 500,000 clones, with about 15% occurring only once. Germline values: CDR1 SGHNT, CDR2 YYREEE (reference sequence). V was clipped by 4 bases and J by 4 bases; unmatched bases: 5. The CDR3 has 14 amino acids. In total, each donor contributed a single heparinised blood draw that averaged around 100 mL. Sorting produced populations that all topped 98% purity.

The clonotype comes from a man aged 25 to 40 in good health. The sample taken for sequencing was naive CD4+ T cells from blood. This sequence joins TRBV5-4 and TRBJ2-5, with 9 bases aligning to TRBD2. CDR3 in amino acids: CASSQHSGRETQYF. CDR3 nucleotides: TGTGCCAGCAGCCAACATAGCGGGAGAGAGACCCAGTACTTC.